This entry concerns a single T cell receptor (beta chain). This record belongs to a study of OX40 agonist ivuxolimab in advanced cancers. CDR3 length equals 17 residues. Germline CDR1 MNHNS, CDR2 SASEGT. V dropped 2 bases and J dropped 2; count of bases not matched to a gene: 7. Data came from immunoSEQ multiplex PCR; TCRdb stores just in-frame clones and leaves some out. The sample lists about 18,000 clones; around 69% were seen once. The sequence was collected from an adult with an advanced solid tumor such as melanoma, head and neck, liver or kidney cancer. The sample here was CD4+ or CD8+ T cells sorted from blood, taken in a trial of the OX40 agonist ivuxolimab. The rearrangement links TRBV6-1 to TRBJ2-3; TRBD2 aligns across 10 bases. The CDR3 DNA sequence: TGTGCCAGCAGTGAACAGGGGACTAGCGCCTACACAGATACGCAGTATTTT. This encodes CASSEQGTSAYTDTQYF.